This TCR beta chain was retrieved from a study of T cells in Graves' hyperthyroidism and ophthalmopathy. Study findings and constraints: The model forecast ophthalmopathy, anticipating it by a median approximately 6.2 months before onset.

With respect to this clonotype: Antigen specificity is unknown.

The V gene's germline CDR1 is ENHRY and CDR2 SYGVKD. V lost 8 bases, J lost 0 bases, and 10 bases lay in between. CDR3 length: 13 residues. TCR beta CDR3 region amplification was performed from RNA transcripts. HTBI primers were employed in a first-round RT-PCR of the TCR CDR3. Each CDR3 protein gets one entry after TCRdb re-called the multiplex PCR reads with MiXCR. The data hold hundreds of thousands of distinct CDR3 sequences, with 40% to 55% observed a single time. The chain has TRBV10-3 and TRBJ1-1, with D perhaps TRBD1 (5 bases). This receptor was obtained from an adult man with Graves' disease, either hyperthyroidism or ophthalmopathy (not recorded which). The sequenced material came from peripheral blood or thyroid tissue (not recorded which). DNA for the CDR3: TGTGCCATCTCGACAGACATGAACACTGAAGCTTTCTTT. This sequence encodes CAISTDMNTEAFF.